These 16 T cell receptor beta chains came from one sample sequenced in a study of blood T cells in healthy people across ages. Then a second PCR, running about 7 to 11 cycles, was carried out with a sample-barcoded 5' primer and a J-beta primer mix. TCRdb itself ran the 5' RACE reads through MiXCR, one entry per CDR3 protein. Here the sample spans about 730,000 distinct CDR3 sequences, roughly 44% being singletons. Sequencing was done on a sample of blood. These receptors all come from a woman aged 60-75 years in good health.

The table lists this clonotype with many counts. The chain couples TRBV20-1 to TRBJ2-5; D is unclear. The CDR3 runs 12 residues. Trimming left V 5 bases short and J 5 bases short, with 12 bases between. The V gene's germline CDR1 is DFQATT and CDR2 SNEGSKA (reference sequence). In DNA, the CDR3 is TGCAGTGCTCGACGGACCGGGGAGACCCAGTACTTC. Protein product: CSARRTGETQYF.

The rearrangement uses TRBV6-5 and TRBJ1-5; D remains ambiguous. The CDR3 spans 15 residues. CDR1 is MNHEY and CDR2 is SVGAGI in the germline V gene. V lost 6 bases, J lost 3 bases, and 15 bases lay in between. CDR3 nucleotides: TGTGCCAGCAGAAGTCTATCAGCAATCAATCAGCCCCAGCATTTT. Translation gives CASRSLSAINQPQHF.

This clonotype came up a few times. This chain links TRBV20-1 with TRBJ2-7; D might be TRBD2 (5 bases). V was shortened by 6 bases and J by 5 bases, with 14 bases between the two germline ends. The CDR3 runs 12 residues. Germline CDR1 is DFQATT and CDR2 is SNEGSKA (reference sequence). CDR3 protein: CSAAGPLNEQYF. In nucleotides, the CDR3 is TGCAGTGCCGCGGGCCCCCTGAACGAGCAGTACTTC.

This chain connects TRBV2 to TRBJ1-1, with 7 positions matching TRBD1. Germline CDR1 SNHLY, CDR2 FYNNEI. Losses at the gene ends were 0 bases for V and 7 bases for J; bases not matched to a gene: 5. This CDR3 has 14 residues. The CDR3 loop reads CASSEADRTSEAFF. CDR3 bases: TGTGCCAGCAGTGAAGCGGACAGGACGAGTGAAGCTTTCTTT.

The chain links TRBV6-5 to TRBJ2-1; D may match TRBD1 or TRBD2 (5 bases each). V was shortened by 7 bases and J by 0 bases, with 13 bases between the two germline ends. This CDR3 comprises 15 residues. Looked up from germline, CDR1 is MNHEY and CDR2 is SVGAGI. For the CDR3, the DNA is TGTGCCAGCAACACGAGGGGCGACTCCTACAATGAGCAGTTCTTC. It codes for CASNTRGDSYNEQFF.

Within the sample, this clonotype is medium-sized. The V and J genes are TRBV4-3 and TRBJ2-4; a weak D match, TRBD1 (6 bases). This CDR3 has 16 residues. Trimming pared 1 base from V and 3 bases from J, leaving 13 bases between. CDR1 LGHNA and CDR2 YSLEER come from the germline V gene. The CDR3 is CASSQAQGSLKNIQYF. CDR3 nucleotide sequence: TGCGCCAGCAGCCAAGCACAGGGATCCCTCAAAAACATTCAGTACTTC.

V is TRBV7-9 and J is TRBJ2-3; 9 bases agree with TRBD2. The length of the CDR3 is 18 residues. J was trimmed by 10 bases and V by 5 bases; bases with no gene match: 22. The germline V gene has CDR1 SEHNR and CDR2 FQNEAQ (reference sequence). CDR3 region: CASSPRGAGGAASDPQYF. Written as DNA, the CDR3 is TGTGCCAGCAGCCCTCGCGGGGCGGGGGGGGCCGCTAGTGATCCGCAGTATTTT.

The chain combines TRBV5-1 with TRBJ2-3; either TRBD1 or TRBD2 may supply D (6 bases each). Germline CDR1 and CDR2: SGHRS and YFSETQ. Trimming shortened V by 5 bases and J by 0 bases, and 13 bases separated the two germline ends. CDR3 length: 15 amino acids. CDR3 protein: CASRTGATSTDTQYF. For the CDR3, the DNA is TGCGCCAGCAGAACGGGGGCAACTAGCACAGATACGCAGTATTTT. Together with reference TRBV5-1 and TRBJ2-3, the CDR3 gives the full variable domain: KAGVTQTPRYLIKTRGQQVTLSCSPISGHRSVSWYQQTPGQGLQFLFEYFSETQRNKGNFPGRFSGRQFSNSRSEMNVSTLELGDSALYLCASRTGATSTDTQYFGPGTRLTVL.

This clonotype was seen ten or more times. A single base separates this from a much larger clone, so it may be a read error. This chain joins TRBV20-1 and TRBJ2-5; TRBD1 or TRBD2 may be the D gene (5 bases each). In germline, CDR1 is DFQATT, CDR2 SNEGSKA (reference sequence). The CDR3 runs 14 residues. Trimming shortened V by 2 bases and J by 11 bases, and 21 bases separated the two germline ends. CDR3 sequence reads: CSARWGSRGTEQYF. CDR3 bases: TGCAGTGCTAGATGGGGGAGTAGGGGAACTGAGCAGTACTTC.

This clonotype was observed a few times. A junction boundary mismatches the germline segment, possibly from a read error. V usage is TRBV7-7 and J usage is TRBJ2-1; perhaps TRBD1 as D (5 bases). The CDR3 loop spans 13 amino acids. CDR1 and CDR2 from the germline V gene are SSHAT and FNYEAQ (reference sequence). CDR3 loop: CASSLAGWDEQFF. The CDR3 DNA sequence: TGTGCTAGCAGCTTAGCAGGGTGGGATGAGCAGTTCTTC. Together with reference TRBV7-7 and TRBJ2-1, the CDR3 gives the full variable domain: GAGVSQSPRYKVTKRGQDVTLRCDPISSHATLYWYQQALGQGPEFLTYFNYEAQPDKSGLPSDRFSAERPEGSISTLTIQRTEQRDSAMYRCASSLAGWDEQFFGPGTRLTVL.

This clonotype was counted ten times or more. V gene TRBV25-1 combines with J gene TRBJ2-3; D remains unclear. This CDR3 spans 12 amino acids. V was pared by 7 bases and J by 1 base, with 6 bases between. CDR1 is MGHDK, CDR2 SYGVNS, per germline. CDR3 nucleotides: TGTGCCAGCATCTCTGGCACAGATACGCAGTATTTT. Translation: CASISGTDTQYF.

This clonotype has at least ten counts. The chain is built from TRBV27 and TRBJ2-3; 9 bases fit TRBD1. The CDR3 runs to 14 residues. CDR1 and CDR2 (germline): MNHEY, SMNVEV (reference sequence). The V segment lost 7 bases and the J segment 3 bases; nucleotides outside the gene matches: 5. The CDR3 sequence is CASTYRGRTDTQYF. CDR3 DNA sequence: TGTGCCAGCACCTACAGGGGGCGGACAGATACGCAGTATTTT.

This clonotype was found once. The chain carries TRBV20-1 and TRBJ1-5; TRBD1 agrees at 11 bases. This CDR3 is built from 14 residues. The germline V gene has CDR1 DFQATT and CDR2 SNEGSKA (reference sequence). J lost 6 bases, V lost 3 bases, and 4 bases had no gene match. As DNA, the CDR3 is TGCAGTGCTAGCCGGGACAGGGGGTTTCAGCCCCAGCATTTT. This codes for CSASRDRGFQPQHF.

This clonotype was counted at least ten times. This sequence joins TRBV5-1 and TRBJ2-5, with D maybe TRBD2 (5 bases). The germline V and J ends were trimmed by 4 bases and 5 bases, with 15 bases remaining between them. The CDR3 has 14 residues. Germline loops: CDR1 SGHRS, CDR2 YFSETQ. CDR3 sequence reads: CASSVTSSFETQYF. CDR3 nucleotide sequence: TGCGCCAGCAGCGTCACCTCTAGCTTCGAGACCCAGTACTTC.

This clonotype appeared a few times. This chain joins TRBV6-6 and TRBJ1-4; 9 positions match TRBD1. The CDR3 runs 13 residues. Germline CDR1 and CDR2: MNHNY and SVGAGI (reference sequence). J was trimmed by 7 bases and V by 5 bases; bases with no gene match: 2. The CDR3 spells CASSRGQGEKLFF. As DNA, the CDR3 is TGTGCCAGCAGTCGGGGACAGGGTGAAAAACTGTTTTTT.

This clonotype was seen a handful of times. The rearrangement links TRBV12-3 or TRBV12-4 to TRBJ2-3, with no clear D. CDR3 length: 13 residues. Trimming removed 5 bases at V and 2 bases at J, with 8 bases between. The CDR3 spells CASSRPATDTQYF. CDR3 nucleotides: TGTGCCAGCAGTCGACCGGCCACAGATACGCAGTATTTT.